This T cell receptor beta chain was identified during a study of cytomegalovirus exposure and HLA in healthy donors. Across the study: About 180 million T cells yielded some 100 million unique TCR beta sequences, as an earlier analysis found.

A remark on this clone: Its antigen is not identified.

Donors had nominal health at sampling but likely had unrecorded immune exposures. PCR primers comprised 60 Vbeta and 13 Jbeta primers. The protocol was immunoSEQ multiplex PCR, while the TCRdb copy is restricted to in-frame clones and leaves out a portion. The data hold 150,000 or so clones, with less than 90% observed a single time. Whole-study findings and limits: Presence/absence comparisons presumed near-even sequencing depth among donors.

The sequenced material came from PBMCs. This TCR was recovered from a woman aged 45-65 years in good health and CMV-seropositive.

The CDR3 DNA reads as TGCGCCAGCAGCCCGGACAGGGGACAAAACACTGAAGCTTTCTTT. The encoded protein is CASSPDRGQNTEAFF. The V gene is TRBV5-1, the J gene TRBJ1-1, with TRBD1 matching 9 bases. CDR3 length equals 15 residues. The V gene end was trimmed by 4 bases and the J gene end by 2 bases; junction bases not matched to a gene: 6. Germline CDR1 reads SGHRS; CDR2 reads YFSETQ.